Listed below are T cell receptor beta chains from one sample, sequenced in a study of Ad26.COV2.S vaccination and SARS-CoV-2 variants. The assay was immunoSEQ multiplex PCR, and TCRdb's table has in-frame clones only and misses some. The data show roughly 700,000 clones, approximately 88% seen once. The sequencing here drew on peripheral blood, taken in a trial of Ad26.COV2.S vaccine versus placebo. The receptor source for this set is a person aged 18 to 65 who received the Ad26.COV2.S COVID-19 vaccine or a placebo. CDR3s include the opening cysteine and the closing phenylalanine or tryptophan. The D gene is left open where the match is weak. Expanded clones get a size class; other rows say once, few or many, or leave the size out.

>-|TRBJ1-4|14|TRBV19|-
CASSIGARREKLFF
TGTGCCAGTAGTATAGGTGCCCGGCGAGAAAAACTGTTTTTT
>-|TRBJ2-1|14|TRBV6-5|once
CASRRPWGADEQFF
TGTGCCAGCAGACGCCCTTGGGGGGCGGATGAGCAGTTCTTC
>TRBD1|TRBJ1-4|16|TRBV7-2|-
CASSQDRGGLGEKLFF
TGTGCCAGCAGCCAAGACAGGGGAGGCCTCGGGGAAAAACTGTTTTTT
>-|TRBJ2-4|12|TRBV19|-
CASSIGSNIQYF
TGTGCCAGTAGTATTGGATCTAACATTCAGTACTTC
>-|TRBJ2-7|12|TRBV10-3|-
CAISSSSYEQYF
TGTGCCATCAGTTCTTCCTCCTACGAGCAGTACTTC
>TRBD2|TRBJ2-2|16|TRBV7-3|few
CASSLMASGNTGELFF
TGTGCCAGCAGCTTAATGGCTAGCGGCAACACCGGGGAGCTGTTTTTT
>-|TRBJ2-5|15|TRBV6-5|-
CASSYGRAGVETQYF
TGTGCCAGCAGTTACGGGCGGGCAGGGGTGGAGACCCAGTACTTC
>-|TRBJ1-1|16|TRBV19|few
CASSTRPRQAWAEAFF
TGTGCCAGTAGTACTCGGCCGAGACAAGCCTGGGCTGAAGCTTTCTTT
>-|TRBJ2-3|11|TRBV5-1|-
CASSLADTQYF
TGCGCCAGCAGCTTGGCCGATACGCAGTATTTT
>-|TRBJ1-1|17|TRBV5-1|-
CASSLAVGLDGNTEAFF
TGCGCCAGCAGCTTGGCGGTGGGATTAGATGGGAACACTGAAGCTTTCTTT
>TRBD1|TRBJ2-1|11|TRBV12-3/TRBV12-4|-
CASSSGTAQFF
TGTGCCAGCAGTTCCGGGACAGCGCAGTTCTTC
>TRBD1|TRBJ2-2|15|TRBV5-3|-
CARSSGTGGAGELFF
TGTGCCAGAAGCTCAGGGACAGGGGGGGCCGGGGAGCTGTTTTTT
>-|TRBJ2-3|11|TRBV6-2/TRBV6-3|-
CASSYADTQYF
TGTGCCAGCAGTTATGCAGATACGCAGTATTTT